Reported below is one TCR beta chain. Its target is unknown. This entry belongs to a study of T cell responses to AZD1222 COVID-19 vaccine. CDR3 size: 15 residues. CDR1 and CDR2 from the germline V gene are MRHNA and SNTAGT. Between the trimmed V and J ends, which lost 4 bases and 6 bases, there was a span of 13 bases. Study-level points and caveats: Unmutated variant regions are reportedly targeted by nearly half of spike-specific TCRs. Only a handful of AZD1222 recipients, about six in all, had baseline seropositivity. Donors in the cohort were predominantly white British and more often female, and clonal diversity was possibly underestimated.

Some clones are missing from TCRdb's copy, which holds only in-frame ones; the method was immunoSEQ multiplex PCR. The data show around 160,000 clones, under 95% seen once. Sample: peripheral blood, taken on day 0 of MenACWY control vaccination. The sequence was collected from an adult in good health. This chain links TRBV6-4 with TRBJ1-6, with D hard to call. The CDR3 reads CASSAEAGSNSPLHF. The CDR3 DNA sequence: TGTGCCAGCAGTGCGGAAGCGGGGTCTAATTCACCCCTCCACTTT.